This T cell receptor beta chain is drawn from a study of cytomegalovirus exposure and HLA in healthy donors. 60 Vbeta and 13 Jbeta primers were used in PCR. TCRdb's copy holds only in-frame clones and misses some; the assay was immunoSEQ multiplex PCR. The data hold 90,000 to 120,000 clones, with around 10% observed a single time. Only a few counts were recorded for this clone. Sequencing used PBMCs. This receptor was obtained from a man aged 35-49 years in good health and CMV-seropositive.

The DNA of the CDR3 is TGCGCCAGCAGTACAGGGAGCTCCTACGAGCAGTACTTC. Encoded protein: CASSTGSSYEQYF. The V and J genes are TRBV5-1 and TRBJ2-7; tentatively, D is TRBD1 (6 bases). Germline V gene sequence: CDR1 SGHRS, CDR2 YFSETQ. CDR3 length: 13 residues. The V end lost 5 bases, the J end lost 0 bases, and 9 bases lay between the germline ends.